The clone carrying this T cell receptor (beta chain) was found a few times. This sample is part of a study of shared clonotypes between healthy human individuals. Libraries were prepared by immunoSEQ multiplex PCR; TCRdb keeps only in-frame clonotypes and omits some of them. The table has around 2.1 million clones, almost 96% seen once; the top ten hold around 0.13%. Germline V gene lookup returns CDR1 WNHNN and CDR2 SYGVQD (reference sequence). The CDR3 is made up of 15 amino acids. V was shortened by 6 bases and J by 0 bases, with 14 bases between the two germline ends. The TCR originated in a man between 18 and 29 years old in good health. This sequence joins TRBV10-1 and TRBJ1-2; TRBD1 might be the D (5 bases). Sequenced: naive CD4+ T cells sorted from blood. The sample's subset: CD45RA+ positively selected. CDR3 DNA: TGCGCCAGCAGCCCCGGGACGTCCGCTAACTATGGCTACACCTTC. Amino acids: CASSPGTSANYGYTF.